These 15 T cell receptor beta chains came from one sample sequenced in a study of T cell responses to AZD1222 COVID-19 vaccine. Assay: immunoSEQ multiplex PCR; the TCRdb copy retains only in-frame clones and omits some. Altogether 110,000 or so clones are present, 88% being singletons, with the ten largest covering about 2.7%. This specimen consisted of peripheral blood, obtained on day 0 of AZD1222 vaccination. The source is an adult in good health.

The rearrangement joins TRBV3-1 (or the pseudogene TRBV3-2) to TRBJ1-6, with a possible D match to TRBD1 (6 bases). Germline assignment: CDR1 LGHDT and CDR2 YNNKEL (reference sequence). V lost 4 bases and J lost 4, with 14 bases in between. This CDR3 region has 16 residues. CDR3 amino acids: CASSRGGIIYNSPLHF. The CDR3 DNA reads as TGTGCCAGCAGCCGAGGGGGTATAATTTATAATTCACCCCTCCACTTT.

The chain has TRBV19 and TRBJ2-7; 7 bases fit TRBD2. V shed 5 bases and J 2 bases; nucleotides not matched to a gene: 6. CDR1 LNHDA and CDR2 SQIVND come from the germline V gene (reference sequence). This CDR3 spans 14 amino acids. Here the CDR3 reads CASSYQRGAYEQYF. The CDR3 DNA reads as TGTGCCAGTAGTTACCAGCGGGGTGCCTACGAGCAGTACTTC.

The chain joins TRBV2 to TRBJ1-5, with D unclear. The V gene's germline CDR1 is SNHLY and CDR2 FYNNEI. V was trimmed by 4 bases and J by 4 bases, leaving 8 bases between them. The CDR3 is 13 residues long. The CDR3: CASSGRENQPQHF. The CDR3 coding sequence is TGTGCCAGCAGTGGAAGGGAAAATCAGCCCCAGCATTTT.

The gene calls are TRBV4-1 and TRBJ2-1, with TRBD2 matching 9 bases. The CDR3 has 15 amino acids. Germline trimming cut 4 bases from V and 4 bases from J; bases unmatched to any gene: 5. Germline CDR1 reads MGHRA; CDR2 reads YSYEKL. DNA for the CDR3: TGCGCCAGCAGCCGAATAGCGGGGGCGTACAATGAGCAGTTCTTC. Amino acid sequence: CASSRIAGAYNEQFF.

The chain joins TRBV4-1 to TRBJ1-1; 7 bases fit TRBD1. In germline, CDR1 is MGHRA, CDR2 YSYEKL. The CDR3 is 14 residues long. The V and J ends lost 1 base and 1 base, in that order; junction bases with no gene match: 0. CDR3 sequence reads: CASSQGQGNTEAFF. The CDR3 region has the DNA TGCGCCAGCAGCCAAGGACAGGGGAACACTGAAGCTTTCTTT.

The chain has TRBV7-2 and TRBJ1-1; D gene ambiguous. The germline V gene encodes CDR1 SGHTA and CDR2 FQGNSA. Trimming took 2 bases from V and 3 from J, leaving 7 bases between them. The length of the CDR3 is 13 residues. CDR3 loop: CASSLQLDTEAFF. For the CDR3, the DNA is TGTGCCAGCAGCTTACAGCTAGACACTGAAGCTTTCTTT.

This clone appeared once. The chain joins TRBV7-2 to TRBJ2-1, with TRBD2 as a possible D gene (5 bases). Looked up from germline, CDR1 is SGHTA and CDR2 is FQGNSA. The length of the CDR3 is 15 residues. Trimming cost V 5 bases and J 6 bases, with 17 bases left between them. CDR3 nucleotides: TGTGCCAGCAGCGAGGCTAGCTTCGCACGCAATGAGCAGTTCTTC. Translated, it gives CASSEASFARNEQFF. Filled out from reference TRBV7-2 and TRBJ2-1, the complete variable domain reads GAGVSQSPSNKVTEKGKDVELRCDPISGHTALYWYRQSLGQGLEFLIYFQGNSAPDKSGLPSDRFSAERTGGSVSTLTIQRTQQEDSAVYLCASSEASFARNEQFFGPGTRLTVL.

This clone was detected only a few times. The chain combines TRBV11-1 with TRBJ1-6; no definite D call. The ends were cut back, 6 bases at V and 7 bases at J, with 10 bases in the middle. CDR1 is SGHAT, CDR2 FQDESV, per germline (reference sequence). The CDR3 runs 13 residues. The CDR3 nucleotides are TGTGCCAGCAGAAGGGAGCAGAATTCACCCCTCCACTTT. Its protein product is CASRREQNSPLHF.

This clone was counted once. This chain's CDR3 is CASRTLTIGNTIYF. The CDR3 DNA is TGTGCCAGCAGAACCCTTACTATCGGAAACACCATATATTTT. The chain links TRBV28 to TRBJ1-3; D unclear. Trimming removed 6 bases at V and 4 bases at J, with 13 bases between. Germline CDR1 reads MDHEN; CDR2 reads SYDVKM. The CDR3 loop spans 14 amino acids. Supplemented by reference TRBV28 and TRBJ1-3, the full variable domain reads DVKVTQSSRYLVKRTGEKVFLECVQDMDHENMFWYRQDPGLGLRLIYFSYDVKMKEKGDIPEGYSVSREKKERFSLILESASTNQTSMYLCASRTLTIGNTIYFGEGSWLTVV.

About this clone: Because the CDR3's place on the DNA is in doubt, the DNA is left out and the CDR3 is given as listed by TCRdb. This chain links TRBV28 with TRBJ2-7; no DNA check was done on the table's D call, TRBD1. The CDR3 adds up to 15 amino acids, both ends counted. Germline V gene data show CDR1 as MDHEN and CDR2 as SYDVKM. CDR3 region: CASSSSAQGVHEQYF.

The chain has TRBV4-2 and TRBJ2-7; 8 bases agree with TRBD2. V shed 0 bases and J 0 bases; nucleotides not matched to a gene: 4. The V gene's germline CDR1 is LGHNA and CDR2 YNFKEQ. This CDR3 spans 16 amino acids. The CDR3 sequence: CASSQDPGGTSYEQYF. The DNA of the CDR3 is TGTGCCAGCAGCCAAGATCCGGGAGGGACCTCCTACGAGCAGTACTTC.

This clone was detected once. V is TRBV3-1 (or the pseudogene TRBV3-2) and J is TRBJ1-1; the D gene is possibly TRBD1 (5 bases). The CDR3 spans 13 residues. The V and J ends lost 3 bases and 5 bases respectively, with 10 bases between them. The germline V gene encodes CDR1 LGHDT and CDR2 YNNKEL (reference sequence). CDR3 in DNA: TGTGCCAGCAGCCAGGACCGGGGGACTGAAGCTTTCTTT. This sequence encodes CASSQDRGTEAFF.

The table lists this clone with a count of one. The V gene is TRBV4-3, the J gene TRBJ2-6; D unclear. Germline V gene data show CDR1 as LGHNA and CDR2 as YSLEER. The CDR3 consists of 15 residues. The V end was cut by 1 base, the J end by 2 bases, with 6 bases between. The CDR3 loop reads CASSQAVTGANVLTF. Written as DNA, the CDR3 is TGCGCCAGCAGCCAAGCAGTGACTGGGGCCAACGTCCTGACTTTC.

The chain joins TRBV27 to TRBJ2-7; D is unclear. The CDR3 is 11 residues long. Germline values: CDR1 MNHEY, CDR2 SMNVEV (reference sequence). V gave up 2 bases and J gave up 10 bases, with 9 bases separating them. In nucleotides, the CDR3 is TGTGCCAGCAGTTTAGGGCAGGTCCAGTACTTC. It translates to CASSLGQVQYF.

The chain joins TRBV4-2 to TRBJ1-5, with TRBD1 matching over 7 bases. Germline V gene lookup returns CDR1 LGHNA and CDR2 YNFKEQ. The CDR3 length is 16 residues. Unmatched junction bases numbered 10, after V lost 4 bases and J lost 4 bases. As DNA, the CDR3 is TGTGCCAGCAGCCCCGAAAAGGGACAGTTAAATCAGCCCCAGCATTTT. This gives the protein CASSPEKGQLNQPQHF.